A single sample gave rise to the 30 T cell receptor beta chains below, sequenced in a study of blood T cell repertoires in COVID-19. Clones were read by immunoSEQ multiplex PCR, and TCRdb kept only the in-frame ones, dropping some. The sample contains about 210,000 clones, about 80% of which appear only once. The source material was peripheral blood. The receptors stem from a woman older than 75 with COVID-19, enrolled during active disease.

This clone showed up just once. This rearrangement joins TRBV9 to TRBJ2-7; tentatively, D is TRBD1 (7 bases). Germline CDR1 is SGDLS and CDR2 is YYNGEE. Trimming removed 4 bases from V and 3 bases from J, with 20 bases in between. CDR3 length: 16 amino acids. DNA of the CDR3: TGTGCCAGCAGCTCAGGGGGTTCCGGGGGCTTCTACGAGCAGTACTTC. Protein product: CASSSGGSGGFYEQYF. Combining the CDR3 with reference TRBV9 and TRBJ2-7 gives the whole variable domain DSGVTQTPKHLITATGQRVTLRCSPRSGDLSVYWYQQSLDQGLQFLIQYYNGEERAKGNILERFSAQQFPDLHSELNLSSLELGDSALYFCASSSGGSGGFYEQYFGPGTRLTVT.

The chain joins TRBV5-4 to TRBJ1-3; 8 bases fit TRBD1. CDR3 size: 15 residues. V lost 4 bases and J lost 3; bases outside the gene matches: 6. In germline, CDR1 is SGHNT, CDR2 YYREEE (reference sequence). The CDR3 here is CASSPTGGVGNTIYF. CDR3 DNA sequence: TGTGCCAGCAGCCCTACAGGGGGAGTTGGAAACACCATATATTTT.

The chain recombines TRBV5-1 with TRBJ2-1; 7 nucleotides line up with TRBD1. CDR1 is SGHRS, CDR2 YFSETQ, per germline. The CDR3 sequence is 14 residues long. Trimming took 2 bases from V and 7 from J; bases not matched to a gene: 6. CDR3 sequence: CASSFGQVGNEQFF. The CDR3 DNA follows: TGCGCCAGCAGCTTCGGACAGGTAGGGAATGAGCAGTTCTTC.

In this sample, this clone turned up once. V usage is TRBV18 and J usage is TRBJ2-6; D may be TRBD1 (6 bases). CDR3 size: 17 residues. Trimming removed 6 bases at V and 2 bases at J, with 17 bases between. Per the germline V gene, CDR1 is KGHSH and CDR2 is LQKENI. The CDR3 protein is CASSPTPQGPGANVLTF. The CDR3 region has the DNA TGTGCCAGCTCCCCGACACCACAGGGTCCTGGGGCCAACGTCCTGACTTTC.

V usage is TRBV6-6 and J usage is TRBJ1-5, with D possibly being TRBD1 (6 bases). Deletions cut 5 bases from V and 0 bases from J, with 14 bases between. This CDR3 is built from 16 residues. The germline V gene encodes CDR1 MNHNY and CDR2 SVGAGI (reference sequence). For the CDR3, the DNA is TGTGCCAGCAGTATCGGACAGACGTATAGCAATCAGCCCCAGCATTTT. As protein: CASSIGQTYSNQPQHF.

The chain is built from TRBV4-1 and TRBJ2-2; 9 bases line up with TRBD1. Trimming at V came to 5 bases and at J to 7 bases, leaving 8 bases not matched to a gene. CDR3 length equals 15 residues. Germline V gene sequence: CDR1 MGHRA, CDR2 YSYEKL. The CDR3 is CASSVGQGMSGELFF. CDR3 coding DNA: TGCGCCAGCAGCGTAGGACAGGGGATGAGCGGGGAGCTGTTTTTT.

The sample holds a few counts of this clone. The chain carries TRBV4-2 and TRBJ2-7; TRBD2 agrees at 11 bases. Germline V lookup: CDR1 LGHNA, CDR2 YNFKEQ. With V trimmed by 4 bases and J by 4 bases, 9 bases remained unmatched. The CDR3 has 16 residues. The CDR3 coding sequence is TGTGCCAGCAGCCGTACTAGCGGGAGTGTCGAATACGAGCAGTACTTC. Encoded protein: CASSRTSGSVEYEQYF.

V and J are TRBV9 and TRBJ2-1, with D possibly matching TRBD2 (6 bases). The CDR3 runs to 16 residues. The germline V gene encodes CDR1 SGDLS and CDR2 YYNGEE. Trimming removed 0 bases from V and 6 bases from J, with 16 bases in between. As DNA, the CDR3 is TGTGCCAGCAGCGTAGTTACGGGGGACCATTTCAATGAGCAGTTCTTC. Protein product: CASSVVTGDHFNEQFF.

The chain uses TRBV5-1 and TRBJ1-5; D is possibly TRBD1 (6 bases). The V end lost 4 bases, the J end lost 5 bases, and 16 bases lay between the germline ends. The CDR3 has 15 amino acids. Germline V CDR1 and CDR2: SGHRS, YFSETQ. This CDR3 reads CASSATGGAYQPQHF. Written as DNA, the CDR3 is TGCGCCAGCAGCGCGACGGGGGGCGCTTATCAGCCCCAGCATTTT.

The chain uses TRBV10-2 and TRBJ2-1; D not certain. The germline CDR1 and CDR2 sequences are WSHSY and SAAADI. Between the trimmed V and J ends, which lost 4 bases and 5 bases, there was a span of 12 bases. The CDR3 covers 14 residues. The CDR3 reads CASSVLPIHNEQFF. The DNA of the CDR3 is TGCGCCAGCAGTGTGCTACCTATCCACAATGAGCAGTTCTTC.

This chain connects TRBV27 to TRBJ1-5; TRBD1 might be the D (6 bases). This CDR3 is 12 amino acids long. CDR1 and CDR2 (germline): MNHEY, SMNVEV (reference sequence). The V end was cut by 9 bases, the J end by 5 bases, with 11 bases between. The CDR3 DNA reads TGTGCCAGGTTGACAGGTTATCAGCCCCAGCATTTT. It codes for CARLTGYQPQHF.

This chain connects TRBV28 to TRBJ2-3; 9 positions match TRBD2. This CDR3 spans 12 amino acids. Germline values: CDR1 MDHEN, CDR2 SYDVKM. Germline trimming cut 6 bases from V and 7 bases from J; bases unmatched to any gene: 2. The CDR3 bases are TGTGCCAGCAGGCTAGCGGGGTATACGCAGTATTTT. The encoded protein is CASRLAGYTQYF.

The chain is built from TRBV19 and TRBJ1-2; D is undetermined. The CDR3 consists of 14 residues. Between the trimmed V and J ends, which lost 8 bases and 8 bases, there was a span of 21 bases. From germline, CDR1 is LNHDA and CDR2 SQIVND (reference sequence). DNA of the CDR3: TGTGCCAGTGTCTCTAGCGAGCGAACTATGGGCTACACCTTC. The encoded protein is CASVSSERTMGYTF. Filled out from reference TRBV19 and TRBJ1-2, the complete variable domain reads DGGITQSPKYLFRKEGQNVTLSCEQNLNHDAMYWYRQDPGQGLRLIYYSQIVNDFQKGDIAEGYSVSREKKESFPLTVTSAQKNPTAFYLCASVSSERTMGYTFGSGTRLTVV.

The CDR3 protein is CASSQGAGLTGNTIYF. As DNA, the CDR3 is TGTGCCAGCAGCCAAGGGGCGGGATTGACCGGAAACACCATATATTTT. V usage is TRBV3-1 (or the pseudogene TRBV3-2) and J usage is TRBJ1-3; D gene ambiguous. Trimming removed 1 base at V and 4 bases at J, with 14 bases between. CDR1 and CDR2 (germline): LGHDT, YNNKEL (reference sequence). This CDR3 contains 16 residues.

The chain carries TRBV18 and TRBJ2-1; no definite D call. Germline V gives CDR1 KGHSH, CDR2 LQKENI. Trimming stripped 0 bases from V and 0 bases from J, with 6 bases between. CDR3 length: 15 amino acids. For the CDR3, the DNA is TGTGCCAGCTCACCACCTAGCCGCTCCTACAATGAGCAGTTCTTC. Its translation: CASSPPSRSYNEQFF.

The gene calls are TRBV11-1 and TRBJ1-6; TRBD1 might be the D (6 bases). The CDR3 has 15 residues. The germline V and J ends were trimmed by 2 bases and 9 bases, with 14 bases remaining between them. The germline V gene has CDR1 SGHAT and CDR2 FQDESV (reference sequence). The CDR3 spells CASSLSPDSSSPLHF. The CDR3 DNA reads as TGTGCCAGCAGCTTATCTCCGGACAGTTCTTCACCCCTCCACTTT.

This clone was observed a single time. V and J are TRBV3-1 (or the pseudogene TRBV3-2) and TRBJ1-5; TRBD1 agrees at 10 bases. The CDR3 totals 15 residues. The germline CDR1 and CDR2 sequences are LGHDT and YNNKEL (reference sequence). Losses at the gene ends were 5 bases for V and 1 base for J; bases not matched to a gene: 2. The CDR3 DNA reads as TGTGCCAGCAGCTCGGGACAGGGGAGCAATCAGCCCCAGCATTTT. Amino acid sequence: CASSSGQGSNQPQHF.

The CDR3 loop reads CASTEGTSGYNEQFF. The CDR3 DNA reads as TGTGCCAGCACCGAGGGGACTAGCGGTTACAATGAGCAGTTCTTC. The V gene is TRBV2, the J gene TRBJ2-1, with 11 bases lining up with TRBD2. Trimming removed 7 bases from V and 4 bases from J; junction bases left unmatched: 6. The CDR3 consists of 15 residues. Germline V gene sequence: CDR1 SNHLY, CDR2 FYNNEI.

This sequence joins TRBV2 and TRBJ1-4, with TRBD1 as a possible D gene (5 bases). The V end was cut by 11 bases, the J end by 8 bases, with 18 bases between. This CDR3 has 13 residues. Germline V CDR1 and CDR2: SNHLY, FYNNEI. The CDR3 is CAGGEGASEKLFF. The CDR3 DNA sequence: TGTGCCGGAGGGGAGGGAGCTAGCGAAAAACTGTTTTTT. Full variable domain (remainder filled in from reference TRBV2 and TRBJ1-4): EPEVTQTPSHQVTQMGQEVILRCVPISNHLYFYWYRQILGQKVEFLVSFYNNEISEKSEIFDDQFSVERPDGSNFTLKIRSTKLEDSAMYFCAGGEGASEKLFFGSGTQLSVL.

This clone was observed a handful of times. The chain joins TRBV19 to TRBJ1-5; 8 bases are a match to TRBD1. The CDR3 has 13 residues. The ends lost 6 bases at V and 7 bases at J; junction bases unmatched: 5. Germline values: CDR1 LNHDA, CDR2 SQIVND (reference sequence). CDR3 nucleotide sequence: TGTGCCAGTAGCGGACAGGGTGAGCAGCCCCAGCATTTT. Translating it yields CASSGQGEQPQHF.

V and J are TRBV21-1 and TRBJ1-6; the DNA was not used to check the table's D call, TRBD1. TRBV21-1 is tagged as a pseudogene. The CDR3 has 17 amino acids. This CDR3 reads CASSKENPRDSRSPLHF. The DNA of the CDR3 is TGTGCCAGCAGCAAAGAGAATCCCCGGGACAGCCGTTCACCCCTCCACTTT.

This clone was detected many times. This chain joins TRBV9 and TRBJ2-1; 7 bases line up with TRBD2. J gave up 10 bases and V 1 base, and 5 bases lay outside the gene matches. This CDR3 region has 13 residues. The germline CDR1 and CDR2 sequences are SGDLS and YYNGEE. CDR3 nucleotide sequence: TGTGCCAGCAGCGTAAGAAGCGGGGACGAGCAGTTCTTC. It specifies CASSVRSGDEQFF.

This chain joins TRBV3-1 (or the pseudogene TRBV3-2) and TRBJ2-5; D is perhaps TRBD1 (5 bases). The CDR3 spans 13 residues. V was clipped by 0 bases and J by 6 bases, with 8 bases between them. In germline, CDR1 is LGHDT, CDR2 YNNKEL (reference sequence). CDR3 protein: CASSQDRVQTQYF. The CDR3 DNA reads TGTGCCAGCAGCCAAGACAGGGTCCAGACCCAGTACTTC.

CDR3 nucleotide sequence: TGCGCCAGCAGCTTACACCCGACTAGCGGGGTGAACAATGAGCAGTTCTTC. Residues: CASSLHPTSGVNNEQFF. The rearrangement joins TRBV5-1 to TRBJ2-1, with 11 bases aligning to TRBD2. Trimming cost V 2 bases and J 5 bases; bases outside gene matches: 9. CDR3 size: 17 residues. In germline, CDR1 is SGHRS, CDR2 YFSETQ.

The rearrangement joins TRBV3-1 (or the pseudogene TRBV3-2) to TRBJ2-3, with TRBD2 as a possible D gene (7 bases). The CDR3 runs 16 residues. Germline CDR1 and CDR2: LGHDT and YNNKEL (reference sequence). Between the trimmed V and J ends, which lost 4 bases and 7 bases, there was a span of 21 bases. The CDR3 here is CASSLRGGRTSYTQYF. The CDR3 DNA is TGTGCCAGCAGCCTAAGGGGGGGACGTACCTCTTATACGCAGTATTTT.

The chain links TRBV5-8 to TRBJ1-5, with a tentative D call TRBD1 (5 bases). V gave up 6 bases and J gave up 2 bases, with 15 bases separating them. This CDR3 has 15 residues. The germline gives CDR1 SGHTS, CDR2 YDEGEE. The CDR3 nucleotides are TGTGCCAGCACTCGCGGGACGTGGGGCAATCAGCCCCAGCATTTT. Translation gives CASTRGTWGNQPQHF.

The chain couples TRBV7-9 to TRBJ1-4; D not resolved. The V gene lost 1 base and the J gene lost 1 base, with 4 bases spanning the gap. This CDR3 has 14 amino acids. Germline-derived CDR1 and CDR2 are SEHNR and FQNEAQ (reference sequence). CDR3 sequence: CASSLVRTNEKLFF. The CDR3 region has the DNA TGTGCCAGCAGCTTAGTCAGAACTAATGAAAAACTGTTTTTT.

V is TRBV29-1 and J is TRBJ2-7, with a tentative D call TRBD2 (5 bases). The CDR3 consists of 12 residues. With 7 bases removed from V and 2 bases from J, the gap between germline ends came to 12 bases. Germline CDR1 reads SQVTM; CDR2 reads ANQGSEA. The CDR3 coding sequence is TGCAGCGCCCGGACTGAAGCCTACGAGCAGTACTTC. Its translation: CSARTEAYEQYF.

This chain links TRBV7-2 with TRBJ2-7, with 7 bases identical to TRBD1. V shed 1 base, J shed 2 bases, and the junction held 8 bases outside the gene matches. Germline V CDR1 and CDR2: SGHTA, FQGNSA. This CDR3 has 16 amino acids. Written as DNA, the CDR3 is TGTGCCAGCAGCTTAGGACCCCGGGACAGTCCCTACGAGCAGTACTTC. Its translation: CASSLGPRDSPYEQYF.

CDR3 DNA sequence: TGCGCCAGTTCGGAGGGAAACTATGGCTACACCTTC. This sequence encodes CASSEGNYGYTF. The V and J genes are TRBV5-1 and TRBJ1-2; D call uncertain. The CDR3 runs 12 residues. V was pared by 8 bases and J by 2 bases, with 10 bases between. Germline-derived CDR1 and CDR2 are SGHRS and YFSETQ.